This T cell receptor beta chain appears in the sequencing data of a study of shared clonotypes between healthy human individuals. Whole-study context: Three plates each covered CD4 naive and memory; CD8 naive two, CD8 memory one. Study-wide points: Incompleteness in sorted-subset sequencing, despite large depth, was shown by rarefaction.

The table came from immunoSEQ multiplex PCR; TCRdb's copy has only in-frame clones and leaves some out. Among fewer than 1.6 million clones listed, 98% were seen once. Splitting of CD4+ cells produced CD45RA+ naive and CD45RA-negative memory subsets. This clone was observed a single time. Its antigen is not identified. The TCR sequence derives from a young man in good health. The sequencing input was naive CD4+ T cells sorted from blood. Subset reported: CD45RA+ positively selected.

The CDR3 nucleotides read TGTGCCACCCTACAGGGTGCGGTAGGCTACACCTTC. Translated: CATLQGAVGYTF. The genes are TRBV2 and TRBJ1-2, with D possibly being TRBD1 (6 bases). Trimming removed 10 bases from V and 8 bases from J, with 17 bases in between. The CDR3 has 12 amino acids. Germline CDR1 reads SNHLY; CDR2 reads FYNNEI.